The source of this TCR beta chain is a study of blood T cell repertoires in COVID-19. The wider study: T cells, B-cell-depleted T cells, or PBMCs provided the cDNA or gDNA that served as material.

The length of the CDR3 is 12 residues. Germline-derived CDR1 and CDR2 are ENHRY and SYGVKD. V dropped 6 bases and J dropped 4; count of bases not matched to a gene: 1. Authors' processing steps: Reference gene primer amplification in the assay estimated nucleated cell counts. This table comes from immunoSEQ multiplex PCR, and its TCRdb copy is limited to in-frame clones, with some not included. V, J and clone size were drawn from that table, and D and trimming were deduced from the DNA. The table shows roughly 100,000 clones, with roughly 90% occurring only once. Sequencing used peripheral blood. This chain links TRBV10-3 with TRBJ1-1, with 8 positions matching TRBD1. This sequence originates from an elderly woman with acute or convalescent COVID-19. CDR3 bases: TGTGCCATCAGAACAGGGGGCACTGAAGCTTTCTTT. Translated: CAIRTGGTEAFF.